This T cell receptor (beta chain) was identified in a study of T-cell reconstitution after alpha-beta-depleted transplantation in children. Per germline, CDR1 MNHNS and CDR2 SASEGT. The CDR3 covers 17 residues. The V segment lost 8 bases and the J segment 1 base; nucleotides outside the gene matches: 8. A library of TCRbeta sequences, prepared with unique molecular identifiers, was generated. TCRdb itself ran the PCR reads through MiXCR, one entry per CDR3 protein. The repertoire holds some 280,000 distinct CDR3 sequences, roughly 9.5% seen once, with 9.5% to 13% in the top ten. The table lists this clonotype with a few counts.

The clonotype comes from a human donor who donated a stem cell graft to a child with SCID. The chain links TRBV6-1 to TRBJ2-6; 10 nucleotides align to TRBD1. The sample was PBMCs from the stem cell graft donor, taken from the stem cell graft. CDR3 residues: CASFPGTGASGANVLTF. DNA of the CDR3: TGTGCCAGCTTTCCGGGGACAGGGGCTTCTGGGGCCAACGTCCTGACTTTC.